The T cell receptor beta chain under discussion was sequenced for a study of CDR3 diversity in severe acne. The CDR3 runs to 15 residues. Germline V gene sequence: CDR1 DFQATT, CDR2 SNEGSKA (reference sequence). V was pared by 3 bases and J by 6 bases, with 20 bases between. One entry per CDR3 protein results from TCRdb running MiXCR on the PCR reads. The sample includes some 90,000 distinct CDR3 sequences, 48% of them seen just once. What was sequenced was blood. The rearrangement uses TRBV20-1 and TRBJ1-1; no clear D. The TCR sequence derives from a male donor in good health, serving as a control. The CDR3 is CSARSTGKPNAEAFF. The CDR3 bases are TGCAGTGCTAGGAGTACGGGCAAGCCCAACGCTGAAGCTTTCTTT.